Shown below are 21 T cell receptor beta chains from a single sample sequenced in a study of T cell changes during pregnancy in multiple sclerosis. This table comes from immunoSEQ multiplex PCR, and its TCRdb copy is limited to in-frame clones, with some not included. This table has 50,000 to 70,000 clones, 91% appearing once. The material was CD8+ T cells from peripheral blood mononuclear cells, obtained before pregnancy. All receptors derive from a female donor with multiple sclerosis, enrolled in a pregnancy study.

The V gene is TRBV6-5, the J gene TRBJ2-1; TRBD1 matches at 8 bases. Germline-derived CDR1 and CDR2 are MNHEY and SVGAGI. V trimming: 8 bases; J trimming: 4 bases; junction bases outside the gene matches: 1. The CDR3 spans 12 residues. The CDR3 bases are TGTGCCAGCGGGACAGGTTACAATGAGCAGTTCTTC. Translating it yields CASGTGYNEQFF.

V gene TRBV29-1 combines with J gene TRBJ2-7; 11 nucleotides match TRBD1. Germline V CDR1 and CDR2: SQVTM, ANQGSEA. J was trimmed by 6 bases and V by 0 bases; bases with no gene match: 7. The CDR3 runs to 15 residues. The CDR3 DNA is TGCAGCGTTGAAGATCGGGGACAGGGGGTAGGCGAGCAGTACTTC. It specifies CSVEDRGQGVGEQYF.

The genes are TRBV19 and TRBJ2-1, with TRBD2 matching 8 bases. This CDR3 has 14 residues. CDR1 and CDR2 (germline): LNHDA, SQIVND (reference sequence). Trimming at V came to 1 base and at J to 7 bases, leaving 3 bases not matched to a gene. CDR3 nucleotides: TGTGCCAGTAGTATAGGCCGGGGGGGGAATGAGCAGTTCTTC. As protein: CASSIGRGGNEQFF.

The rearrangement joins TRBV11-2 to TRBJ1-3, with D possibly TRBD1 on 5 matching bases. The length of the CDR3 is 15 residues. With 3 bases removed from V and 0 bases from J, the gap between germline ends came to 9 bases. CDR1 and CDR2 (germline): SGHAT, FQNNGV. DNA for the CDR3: TGTGCCAGCAGCTTTCAGGGCAACTCTGGAAACACCATATATTTT. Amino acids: CASSFQGNSGNTIYF.

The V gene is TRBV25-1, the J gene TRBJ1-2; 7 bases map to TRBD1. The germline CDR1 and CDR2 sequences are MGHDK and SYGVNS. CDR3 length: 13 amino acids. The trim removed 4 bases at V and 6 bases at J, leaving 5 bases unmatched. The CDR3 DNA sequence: TGTGCCAGCAGTGGGGGGACAGTTGATGGCTACACCTTC. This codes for CASSGGTVDGYTF.

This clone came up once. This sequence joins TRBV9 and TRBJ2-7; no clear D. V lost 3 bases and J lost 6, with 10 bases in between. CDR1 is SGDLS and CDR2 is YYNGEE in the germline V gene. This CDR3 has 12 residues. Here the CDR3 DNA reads TGTGCCAGCAGCGCGGATTCGGGCGAGCAGTACTTC. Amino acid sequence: CASSADSGEQYF.

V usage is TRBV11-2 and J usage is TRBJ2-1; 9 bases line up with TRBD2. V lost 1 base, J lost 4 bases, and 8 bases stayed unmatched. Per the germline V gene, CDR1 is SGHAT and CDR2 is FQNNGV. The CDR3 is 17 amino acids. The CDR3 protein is CASSLVGSGGPYNEQFF. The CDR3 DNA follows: TGTGCCAGCAGCTTAGTAGGTAGCGGGGGCCCGTACAATGAGCAGTTCTTC.

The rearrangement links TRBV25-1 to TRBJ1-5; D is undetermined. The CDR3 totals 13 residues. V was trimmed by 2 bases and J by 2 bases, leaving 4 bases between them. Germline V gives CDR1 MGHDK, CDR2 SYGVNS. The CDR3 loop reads CASSERGNQPQHF. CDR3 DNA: TGTGCCAGCAGTGAAAGAGGCAATCAGCCCCAGCATTTT.

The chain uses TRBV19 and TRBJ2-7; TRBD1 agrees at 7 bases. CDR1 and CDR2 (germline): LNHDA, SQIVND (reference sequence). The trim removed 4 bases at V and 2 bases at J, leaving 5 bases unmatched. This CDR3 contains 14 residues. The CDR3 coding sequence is TGTGCCAGTAGTACAACTACAGGGGCCTACGAGCAGTACTTC. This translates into CASSTTTGAYEQYF.

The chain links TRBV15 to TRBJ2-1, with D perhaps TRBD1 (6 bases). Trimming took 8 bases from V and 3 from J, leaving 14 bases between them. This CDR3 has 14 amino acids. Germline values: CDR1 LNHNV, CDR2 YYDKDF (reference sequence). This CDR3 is CATSRGHIYNEQFF. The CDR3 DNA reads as TGTGCCACCTCCCGGGGACACATCTACAATGAGCAGTTCTTC.

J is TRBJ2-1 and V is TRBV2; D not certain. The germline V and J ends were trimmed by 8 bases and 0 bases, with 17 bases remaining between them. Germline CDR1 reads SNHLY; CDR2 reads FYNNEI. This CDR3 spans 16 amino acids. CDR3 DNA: TGTGCCAGCTTAGAAGCCCTCCCAAGCTCCTACAATGAGCAGTTCTTC. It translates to CASLEALPSSYNEQFF.

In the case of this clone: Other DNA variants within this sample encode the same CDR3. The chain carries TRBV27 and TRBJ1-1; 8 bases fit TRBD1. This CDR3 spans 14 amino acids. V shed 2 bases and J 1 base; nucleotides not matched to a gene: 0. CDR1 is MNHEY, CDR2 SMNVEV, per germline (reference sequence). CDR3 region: CASSLTGGNTEAFF. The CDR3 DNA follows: TGTGCCAGCAGTTTAACAGGGGGGAACACTGAAGCTTTCTTT.

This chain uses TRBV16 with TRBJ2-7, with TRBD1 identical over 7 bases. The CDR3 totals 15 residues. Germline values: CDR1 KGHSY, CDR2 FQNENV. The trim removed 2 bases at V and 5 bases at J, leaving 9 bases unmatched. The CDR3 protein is CASSQDRALADEQYF. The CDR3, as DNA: TGTGCCAGCAGCCAAGACAGGGCCCTTGCTGACGAGCAGTACTTC.

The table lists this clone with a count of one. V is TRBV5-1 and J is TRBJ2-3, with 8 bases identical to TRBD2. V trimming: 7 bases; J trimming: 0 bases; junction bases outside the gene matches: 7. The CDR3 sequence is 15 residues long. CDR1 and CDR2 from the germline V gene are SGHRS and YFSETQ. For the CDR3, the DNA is TGCGCCAGCCTGAAAGCGGGGGCTAGCACAGATACGCAGTATTTT. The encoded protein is CASLKAGASTDTQYF.

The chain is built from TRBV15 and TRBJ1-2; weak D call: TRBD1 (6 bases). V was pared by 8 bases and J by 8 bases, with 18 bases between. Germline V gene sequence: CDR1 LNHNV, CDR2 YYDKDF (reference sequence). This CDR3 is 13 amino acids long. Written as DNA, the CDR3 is TGTGCCACCTCGGGCAGGGGTGTGAGAGGCTACACCTTC. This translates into CATSGRGVRGYTF. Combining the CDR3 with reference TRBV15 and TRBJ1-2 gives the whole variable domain DAMVIQNPRYQVTQFGKPVTLSCSQTLNHNVMYWYQQKSSQAPKLLFHYYDKDFNNEADTPDNFQSRRPNTSFCFLDIRSPGLGDTAMYLCATSGRGVRGYTFGSGTRLTVV.

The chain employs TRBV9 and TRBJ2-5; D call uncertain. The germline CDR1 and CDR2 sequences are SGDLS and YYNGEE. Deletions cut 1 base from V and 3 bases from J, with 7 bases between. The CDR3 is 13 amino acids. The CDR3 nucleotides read TGTGCCAGCAGCGTATGGGCTGAAGAGACCCAGTACTTC. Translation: CASSVWAEETQYF.

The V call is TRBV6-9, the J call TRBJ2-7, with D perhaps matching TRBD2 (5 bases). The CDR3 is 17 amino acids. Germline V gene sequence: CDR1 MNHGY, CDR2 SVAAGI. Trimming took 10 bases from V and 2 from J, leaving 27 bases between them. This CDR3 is CANQAQTKSGLTYEQYF. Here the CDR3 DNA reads TGTGCCAACCAAGCACAGACTAAGTCAGGACTCACCTACGAGCAGTACTTC.

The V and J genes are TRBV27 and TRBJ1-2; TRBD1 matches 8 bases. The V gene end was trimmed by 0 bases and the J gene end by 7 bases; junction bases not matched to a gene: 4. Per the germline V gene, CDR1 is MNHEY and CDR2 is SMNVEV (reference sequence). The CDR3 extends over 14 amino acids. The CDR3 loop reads CASSLSYGTGGYTF. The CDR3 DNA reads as TGTGCCAGCAGTTTATCCTACGGGACAGGTGGCTACACCTTC.

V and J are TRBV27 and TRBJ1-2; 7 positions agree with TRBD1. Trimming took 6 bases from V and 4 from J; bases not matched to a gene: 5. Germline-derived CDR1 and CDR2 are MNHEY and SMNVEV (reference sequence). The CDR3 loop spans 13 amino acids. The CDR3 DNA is TGTGCCAGCAGAGGGGGCGCCGGCTATGGCTACACCTTC. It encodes CASRGGAGYGYTF.

The CDR3, as DNA: TGTGCCAGCAGCTTGGGGACTAGCGGGGGATACAATGAGCAGTTCTTC. It yields the protein CASSLGTSGGYNEQFF. The chain recombines TRBV5-4 with TRBJ2-1, with 13 bases lining up with TRBD2. The germline CDR1 and CDR2 sequences are SGHNT and YYREEE (reference sequence). Unmatched junction bases numbered 1, after V lost 0 bases and J lost 4 bases. CDR3 length: 16 residues.

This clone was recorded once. This chain's CDR3 is CASSLGTGFEKLFF. CDR3 in DNA: TGTGCCAGCAGCTTGGGGACAGGCTTTGAAAAACTGTTTTTT. The V and J genes are TRBV5-6 and TRBJ1-4; 7 bases are a match to TRBD1. Germline V CDR1 and CDR2: SGHDT, YYEEEE. This CDR3 spans 14 amino acids. J was trimmed by 7 bases and V by 0 bases; bases with no gene match: 3.